The 15 T cell receptor beta chains below all came from one sample that was sequenced in a study of shared T cell receptors in the human thymus. Profiled with immunoSEQ multiplex PCR; TCRdb holds only in-frame clones, not every one. The profile covers about 380,000 clones, with just under 95% appearing a single time and approximately 0.02% taken by the ten largest. Sequenced sample: thymocytes. The source is a human donor.

This clone appeared a few times. The chain carries TRBV4-2 and TRBJ2-7; 13 positions match TRBD2. Trimming at V came to 5 bases and at J to 3 bases, leaving 7 bases not matched to a gene. Looked up from germline, CDR1 is LGHNA and CDR2 is YNFKEQ. The CDR3 extends over 16 amino acids. The DNA of the CDR3 is TGTGCCAGCAGCACAACTAGCGGGAGGGCGGGCTACGAGCAGTACTTC. Protein: CASSTTSGRAGYEQYF.

This chain connects TRBV9 to TRBJ2-5, with TRBD2 matching 11 bases. V shed 0 bases and J 5 bases; nucleotides not matched to a gene: 9. This CDR3 has 17 residues. CDR1 SGDLS and CDR2 YYNGEE come from the germline V gene. In nucleotides, the CDR3 is TGTGCCAGCAGCGTAGAGACTAGCGGGATTTTTTTGGAGACCCAGTACTTC. It translates to CASSVETSGIFLETQYF.

This chain connects TRBV5-6 to TRBJ1-1, with 7 bases that match TRBD1. The ends lost 4 bases at V and 3 bases at J; junction bases unmatched: 9. This CDR3 is 15 amino acids long. CDR1 is SGHDT and CDR2 is YYEEEE in the germline V gene. CDR3 nucleotides: TGTGCCAGCAGCCATGACAGGGCGGGGGACACTGAAGCTTTCTTT. It codes for CASSHDRAGDTEAFF.

This chain links TRBV29-1 with TRBJ2-2, with TRBD1 matching 9 bases. Germline V gene lookup returns CDR1 SQVTM and CDR2 ANQGSEA. The CDR3 totals 15 residues. V trimming: 6 bases; J trimming: 5 bases; junction bases outside the gene matches: 10. The CDR3 is CSVGGTGTGTGELFF. DNA for the CDR3: TGCAGCGTCGGCGGGACAGGGACAGGGACCGGGGAGCTGTTTTTT.

V gene TRBV19 combines with J gene TRBJ1-5; D perhaps matches TRBD1 (6 bases). Trimming cost V 7 bases and J 5 bases, with 15 bases left between them. CDR3 size: 14 residues. The germline V gene has CDR1 LNHDA and CDR2 SQIVND (reference sequence). CDR3 in amino acids: CASIPRSGDQPQHF. The CDR3 DNA reads TGTGCCAGTATCCCTAGGTCAGGGGATCAGCCCCAGCATTTT.

This chain joins TRBV28 and TRBJ1-2; D remains ambiguous. Germline lookup yields CDR1 MDHEN and CDR2 SYDVKM. Trimming cost V 7 bases and J 1 base, with 13 bases left between them. The CDR3 runs to 14 residues. CDR3: CASTRPGDNYGYTF. CDR3 sequence (DNA): TGTGCCAGCACCCGACCCGGGGATAACTATGGCTACACCTTC.

The rearrangement links TRBV28 to TRBJ1-5; D possibly corresponds to TRBD1 (5 bases). The CDR3 totals 17 residues. The V and J ends lost 5 bases and 7 bases respectively, with 24 bases between them. Germline assignment: CDR1 MDHEN and CDR2 SYDVKM. The CDR3 protein is CASSPTPTESATQPQHF. The CDR3 nucleotides read TGTGCCAGCAGTCCCACCCCGACAGAATCAGCCACCCAGCCCCAGCATTTT.

The rearrangement links TRBV7-5 to TRBJ2-7; the table's D gene call, TRBD2, was not cross checked with the DNA. TRBV7-5 is described as a pseudogene. This CDR3 spans 11 amino acids. This chain's CDR3 is CATGVPHEQYF. The CDR3 DNA follows: TGTGCCACCGGGGTGCCCCACGAGCAGTACTTC.

The rearrangement links TRBV19 to TRBJ2-3; 12 bases are shared with TRBD1. CDR1 is LNHDA, CDR2 SQIVND, per germline (reference sequence). The trim removed 6 bases at V and 0 bases at J, leaving 7 bases unmatched. The CDR3 spans 17 residues. In DNA, the CDR3 is TGTGCCAGTAGGGGAGGGACAGGGGGCGCGAGCACAGATACGCAGTATTTT. This encodes CASRGGTGGASTDTQYF. Full variable domain (rest looked up from reference TRBV19 and TRBJ2-3): DGGITQSPKYLFRKEGQNVTLSCEQNLNHDAMYWYRQDPGQGLRLIYYSQIVNDFQKGDIAEGYSVSREKKESFPLTVTSAQKNPTAFYLCASRGGTGGASTDTQYFGPGTRLTVL.

J is TRBJ1-3 and V is TRBV28, with 8 bases that match TRBD1. Trimming removed 4 bases from V and 4 bases from J; junction bases left unmatched: 6. The CDR3 is 15 amino acids. Germline V lookup: CDR1 MDHEN, CDR2 SYDVKM. CDR3 amino acids: CASSSRQGSGNTIYF. CDR3 bases: TGTGCCAGCAGTTCCCGACAGGGGTCAGGAAACACCATATATTTT.

V usage is TRBV14 and J usage is TRBJ1-1; D remains unclear. The germline CDR1 and CDR2 sequences are SGHDN and FVKESK. The CDR3 totals 14 residues. Deletions cut 0 bases from V and 2 bases from J, with 7 bases between. The CDR3 region has the DNA TGTGCCAGCAGCCAAGACCCGGTAAACACTGAAGCTTTCTTT. Translation: CASSQDPVNTEAFF.

This clone was observed a single time. V usage is TRBV29-1 and J usage is TRBJ2-7; 9 bases are a match to TRBD1. J lost 0 bases, V lost 0 bases, and 18 bases had no gene match. This CDR3 has 20 residues. Germline CDR1 SQVTM, CDR2 ANQGSEA. The CDR3 spells CSVEDGVWRRGTGLSYEQYF. CDR3 nucleotide sequence: TGCAGCGTTGAAGATGGGGTTTGGAGGAGAGGGACAGGGCTCTCCTACGAGCAGTACTTC.

This sequence joins TRBV7-2 and TRBJ2-1; either TRBD1 or TRBD2 may supply D (5 bases each). V was shortened by 5 bases and J by 10 bases, with 15 bases between the two germline ends. Germline CDR1 reads SGHTA; CDR2 reads FQGNSA. The CDR3 contains 13 residues. The CDR3 nucleotides are TGTGCCAGCAGCCCCCCGGGACCTCAAGAGCAGTTCTTC. Translating it yields CASSPPGPQEQFF. Drawing the rest from reference TRBV7-2 and TRBJ2-1, the complete variable domain is GAGVSQSPSNKVTEKGKDVELRCDPISGHTALYWYRQSLGQGLEFLIYFQGNSAPDKSGLPSDRFSAERTGGSVSTLTIQRTQQEDSAVYLCASSPPGPQEQFFGPGTRLTVL.

The chain carries TRBV10-3 and TRBJ1-2; 8 bases agree with TRBD1. The germline CDR1 and CDR2 sequences are ENHRY and SYGVKD. The CDR3 is 16 residues long. After removal of 4 bases from V and 2 bases from J, the junction contained 9 bases not matched to a gene. DNA for the CDR3: TGTGCCATCAGTGTTACCCCGGGACAGGAAAACTATGGCTACACCTTC. Protein product: CAISVTPGQENYGYTF.

V is TRBV4-1 and J is TRBJ1-1; D unresolved. The CDR3 is 16 residues long. In germline, CDR1 is MGHRA, CDR2 YSYEKL. V was cut by 1 base and J by 0 bases, with 12 bases left in between. In DNA, the CDR3 is TGCGCCAGCAGCCAAGCTATGCGAGGGCTGAACACTGAAGCTTTCTTT. This sequence encodes CASSQAMRGLNTEAFF.